This T cell receptor (beta chain) was identified during a study of CD8 T cells in ankylosing spondylitis. The study, taken as a whole, reports: Disease-linked clones bore a CD8+ phenotype, appearing relatively rarely in peripheral blood. Prior work had noted some motif variants in reactive arthritis blood and synovial fluid. In ankylosing spondylitis patients, matched synovial fluid reportedly showed significant enrichment of disease-linked clones.

TCRdb passed the 5' RACE reads through MiXCR, listing each CDR3 protein once. The sample shows about 200,000 distinct CDR3 sequences, roughly 25% of them seen only once. This clonotype was found a few times. Its antigen is unidentified. The material sequenced was blood, either unsorted or a sorted T cell fraction (not recorded which). The origin of this receptor is a male donor with ankylosing spondylitis or in good health (not recorded which).

CDR3 in amino acids: CASSYPGLALNEQFF. The CDR3 nucleotides read TGTGCCAGCAGTTACCCCGGACTAGCGCTCAATGAGCAGTTCTTC. V is TRBV6-5 and J is TRBJ2-1; the match to TRBD2 covers 9 bases. V shed 2 bases, J shed 6 bases, and the junction held 5 bases outside the gene matches. CDR3 length: 15 residues. The germline V gene has CDR1 MNHEY and CDR2 SVGAGI.